The present T cell receptor beta chain was sequenced within a study of tumor-infiltrating lymphocytes in primary liver carcinoma. Study-level points and caveats: With p = 0.039, the top-250-clone fraction in tumors significantly exceeded that in blood. Tumor-adjacent and tumor-blood pairs displayed less overlap than did pairs of tumor regions.

cDNA specific to TCR beta was made from 500 ng of total RNA, with a constant-region primer employed for priming. Library construction for TCR beta comprised three nested multiplex PCR rounds performed with slightly modified ARM-PCR. TRBV1-TRBV30 forward primers and a C-beta reverse primer were used in the first two PCR rounds, which each ran for approximately 11 cycles. A single record per CDR3 protein comes from TCRdb applying MiXCR to the multiplex PCR reads. Seen here are more than 85,000 distinct CDR3 sequences, roughly 80% observed once, and the top ten hold approximately 20%. This clonotype was detected many times. Its antigen is not known. The approximately 17-32 mg bulk tissue piece was not sorted before simultaneous RNA and DNA extraction. There were only treatment-naive patients, all with chronic HBV infection. Deletions cut 5 bases from V and 6 bases from J, with 11 bases between. The CDR3 is 12 residues long. The V gene's germline CDR1 is KGHSY and CDR2 FQNENV.

The chain links TRBV16 to TRBJ2-7; maybe TRBD2 (5 bases). Specimen: liver tumor tissue from sampling region 3. Subset noted: tumor region T3, left-lateral pole. The source is a man between 35 and 55 years old with primary liver carcinoma and hepatitis B virus infection. Here the CDR3 reads CASSEIGGEQYF. The CDR3 region has the DNA TGTGCCAGCAGCGAAATCGGAGGCGAGCAGTACTTC.